Below are 26 T cell receptor beta chains sequenced from a single sample in a study of CD8 T cells in Susac syndrome. RNA in amounts of roughly 0.5 to 1 ug was reverse transcribed with random hexamers. MiXCR, run by TCRdb on the immunoSEQ multiplex PCR reads, gives a single entry per CDR3 protein. The sample yields almost 450,000 distinct CDR3 sequences, approximately 85% seen once. What was sequenced was CD8+ T cells from PBMCs. These receptors were taken from a human donor with multiple sclerosis.

This rearrangement joins TRBV3-1 to TRBJ2-7; 7 bases are a match to TRBD1. Germline-derived CDR1 and CDR2 are LGHDT and YNNKEL (reference sequence). The CDR3 covers 15 residues. The trim removed 5 bases at V and 0 bases at J, leaving 7 bases unmatched. As DNA, the CDR3 is TGTGCCAGCAGCTCGGACAGGCTGAACTCCTACGAGCAGTACTTC. Translation: CASSSDRLNSYEQYF.

This chain uses TRBV30 with TRBJ1-1, with a weak D call TRBD1 (5 bases). V lost 0 bases and J lost 5, with 10 bases in between. The CDR3 sequence is 13 residues long. CDR1 and CDR2 from the germline V gene are GTSNPN and SVGIG (reference sequence). The CDR3 DNA sequence: TGTGCCTGGAGTGTTCCGGGGCGGACTGAAGCTTTCTTT. This gives the protein CAWSVPGRTEAFF.

J is TRBJ2-5 and V is TRBV6-1, with 8 bases aligning to TRBD2. Germline loops: CDR1 MNHNS, CDR2 SASEGT. This CDR3 has 16 residues. V dropped 2 bases and J dropped 5; count of bases not matched to a gene: 10. CDR3 residues: CASSERGGRAWETQYF. The CDR3 region has the DNA TGTGCCAGCAGTGAACGCGGGGGGAGGGCTTGGGAGACCCAGTACTTC.

The chain uses TRBV2 and TRBJ2-7, with 7 nucleotides matching TRBD1. The V and J ends lost 5 bases and 2 bases, in that order; junction bases with no gene match: 3. Germline V CDR1 and CDR2: SNHLY, FYNNEI. The CDR3 loop spans 13 amino acids. CDR3 nucleotide sequence: TGTGCCAGCAGTCGAGGGGGCCCCTACGAGCAGTACTTC. Translated, it gives CASSRGGPYEQYF.

The chain links TRBV28 to TRBJ2-1; D is unresolved. CDR3 length equals 17 residues. CDR1 and CDR2 from the germline V gene are MDHEN and SYDVKM. Trimming shortened V by 3 bases and J by 5 bases, and 20 bases separated the two germline ends. This chain's CDR3 is CASSFFLATELNNEQFF. The DNA for the CDR3 is TGTGCCAGCAGTTTTTTTTTAGCCACAGAGCTTAACAATGAGCAGTTCTTC.

Concerning this clonotype: Mismatch with germline at one junction end may stem from a read error. The rearrangement links TRBV7-2 to TRBJ2-2, with 9 bases aligning to TRBD2. The CDR3 has 16 amino acids. The V gene's germline CDR1 is SGHTA and CDR2 FQGNSA. This CDR3 reads CASSDTTSGRRGELFF. CDR3 bases: TGTGCCAGCAGCGACACGACTAGCGGAAGGAGGGGGGAGCTTTTTTTT.

This chain uses TRBV6-6 with TRBJ2-7; 7 bases align to TRBD1. Trimming at V came to 3 bases and at J to 5 bases, leaving 13 bases not matched to a gene. In germline, CDR1 is MNHNY, CDR2 SVGAGI (reference sequence). This CDR3 contains 16 residues. The CDR3 sequence: CASSYPTRQGYHEQYF. The CDR3 DNA reads TGTGCCAGCAGTTATCCCACACGACAGGGTTATCACGAGCAGTACTTC.

The rearrangement joins TRBV29-1 to TRBJ2-2; TRBD1 is a possible D gene (6 bases). Trimming stripped 4 bases from V and 0 bases from J, with 15 bases between. The CDR3 is made up of 16 amino acids. Looked up from germline, CDR1 is SQVTM and CDR2 is ANQGSEA. CDR3 residues: CSVVSETGANTGELFF. The CDR3 DNA sequence: TGCAGCGTTGTTTCAGAGACAGGCGCGAACACCGGGGAGCTGTTTTTT.

This clonotype appeared a single time. The chain has TRBV14 and TRBJ1-2; D is unresolved. The germline CDR1 and CDR2 sequences are SGHDN and FVKESK. Trimming stripped 2 bases from V and 2 bases from J, with 12 bases between. This CDR3 has 15 residues. CDR3 sequence: CASSQPQRINYGYTF. For the CDR3, the DNA is TGTGCCAGCAGCCAACCACAGAGAATCAACTATGGCTACACCTTC.

The chain combines TRBV7-9 with TRBJ1-2; TRBD1 is a possible D gene (5 bases). Germline V CDR1 and CDR2: SEHNR, FQNEAQ (reference sequence). V was clipped by 1 base and J by 5 bases, with 8 bases between them. The CDR3 runs to 13 residues. The CDR3 loop reads CASSLGGWYGYTF. For the CDR3, the DNA is TGTGCCAGCAGCTTAGGGGGGTGGTATGGCTACACCTTC.

This clonotype was detected only a few times. V gene TRBV4-2 combines with J gene TRBJ1-5; TRBD1 is a possible D gene (6 bases). Per the germline V gene, CDR1 is LGHNA and CDR2 is YNFKEQ. CDR3 length: 15 amino acids. Trimming took off 0 bases at V and 5 bases at J, with 11 bases between the two ends. The CDR3: CASSQDGGGDQPQHF. DNA for the CDR3: TGTGCCAGCAGCCAAGATGGAGGGGGAGATCAGCCCCAGCATTTT.

The chain recombines TRBV19 with TRBJ1-5; TRBD1 agrees at 8 bases. Unmatched junction bases numbered 9, after V lost 5 bases and J lost 3 bases. There are 16 residues in the CDR3. Germline-derived CDR1 and CDR2 are LNHDA and SQIVND (reference sequence). CDR3 protein: CASSFQTGDPNQPQHF. Written as DNA, the CDR3 is TGTGCCAGTAGTTTCCAGACAGGGGACCCCAATCAGCCCCAGCATTTT.

The chain links TRBV11-2 to TRBJ2-7, with TRBD2 as a possible D gene (6 bases). Trimming pared 2 bases from V and 6 bases from J, leaving 17 bases between. Looked up from germline, CDR1 is SGHAT and CDR2 is FQNNGV. This CDR3 is 15 amino acids long. The CDR3 DNA sequence: TGTGCCAGCAGCTTATGGGGGGAGGAAGGGAGCGAGCAGTACTTC. It encodes CASSLWGEEGSEQYF.

V is TRBV19 and J is TRBJ2-1; D is possibly TRBD1 (6 bases). Deletions cut 4 bases from V and 8 bases from J, with 15 bases between. Germline V lookup: CDR1 LNHDA, CDR2 SQIVND (reference sequence). There are 14 residues in the CDR3. CDR3 coding DNA: TGTGCCAGTAGTACTACACAGGGTCCCGATGAGCAGTTCTTC. Protein sequence: CASSTTQGPDEQFF.

The chain recombines TRBV28 with TRBJ1-5; a possible D gene is TRBD1 (5 bases). CDR3 length: 15 residues. CDR1 and CDR2 (germline): MDHEN, SYDVKM. V lost 3 bases and J 6 bases, leaving 15 bases between the germline ends. DNA for the CDR3: TGTGCCAGCAGTTTCGAGGGGATTGTGAGTCAGCCCCAGCATTTT. It translates to CASSFEGIVSQPQHF.

The chain employs TRBV10-2 and TRBJ2-1, with 9 bases identical to TRBD2. Germline lookup yields CDR1 WSHSY and CDR2 SAAADI. This CDR3 has 15 residues. Trimming took 6 bases from V and 7 from J; bases not matched to a gene: 10. Here the CDR3 reads CASRSRAGGPNEQFF. The CDR3 bases are TGCGCCAGCAGGTCCCGGGCGGGGGGGCCAAATGAGCAGTTCTTC.

This CDR3 is CASSPTLFRTHEQYF. The CDR3, as DNA: TGTGCCAGCAGTCCGACCCTATTTAGAACCCACGAGCAGTACTTC. The chain links TRBV27 to TRBJ2-7; no clear D. V was shortened by 5 bases and J by 5 bases, with 19 bases between the two germline ends. The CDR3 is made up of 15 amino acids. CDR1 MNHEY and CDR2 SMNVEV come from the germline V gene (reference sequence).

This clonotype was recorded a few times. The rearrangement joins TRBV27 to TRBJ1-5; no reliable D call. The CDR3 is 13 residues long. Looked up from germline, CDR1 is MNHEY and CDR2 is SMNVEV (reference sequence). The germline V and J ends were trimmed by 4 bases and 0 bases, with 4 bases remaining between them. In nucleotides, the CDR3 is TGTGCCAGCAGTTGGGATAGCAATCAGCCCCAGCATTTT. It specifies CASSWDSNQPQHF.

The chain combines TRBV4-2 with TRBJ1-4; D perhaps matches TRBD1 (5 bases). V was pared by 3 bases and J by 6 bases, with 14 bases between. The CDR3 sequence is 15 residues long. Germline V gives CDR1 LGHNA, CDR2 YNFKEQ. CDR3 in DNA: TGTGCCAGCAGCCAGATCGGGGGGGGTTATGAAAAACTGTTTTTT. This encodes CASSQIGGGYEKLFF.

The genes are TRBV7-6 and TRBJ1-5; D unclear. Germline CDR1 is SGHVS and CDR2 is FNYEAQ. The V end lost 1 base, the J end lost 7 bases, and 8 bases lay between the germline ends. The CDR3 loop spans 13 amino acids. CDR3 sequence (DNA): TGTGCCAGCAGCTTAGAAATAGGGCAGCCCCAGCATTTT. This sequence encodes CASSLEIGQPQHF. Full variable domain (outside the CDR3, taken from reference TRBV7-6 and TRBJ1-5): GAGVSQSPRYKVTKRGQDVALRCDPISGHVSLYWYRQALGQGPEFLTYFNYEAQQDKSGLPNDRFSAERPEGSISTLTIQRTEQRDSAMYRCASSLEIGQPQHFGDGTRLSIL.

This chain uses TRBV7-7 with TRBJ2-3; 8 positions agree with TRBD1. The CDR3 extends over 15 amino acids. The trim removed 6 bases at V and 2 bases at J, leaving 7 bases unmatched. Germline V gene sequence: CDR1 SSHAT, CDR2 FNYEAQ (reference sequence). The CDR3 nucleotides are TGTGCCAGCAGTCCGACAGGGGCGCACACAGATACGCAGTATTTT. This gives the protein CASSPTGAHTDTQYF.

This chain joins TRBV12-3 or TRBV12-4 and TRBJ1-5; D ambiguous. CDR3 length: 14 amino acids. V lost 3 bases, J lost 8 bases, and 14 bases lay in between. Here the CDR3 DNA reads TGTGCCAGCAGTTTTTACGGGGTTTTGGAGCCCCAGCATTTT. This codes for CASSFYGVLEPQHF.

The V gene is TRBV7-9, the J gene TRBJ2-1; D gene uncertain. The V end was cut by 11 bases, the J end by 0 bases, with 11 bases between. The CDR3 runs 13 residues. Germline lookup yields CDR1 SEHNR and CDR2 FQNEAQ (reference sequence). The chain's CDR3 is CAGTEVSYNEQFF. CDR3 in DNA: TGTGCCGGAACAGAAGTCTCCTACAATGAGCAGTTCTTC.

The chain has TRBV4-1 and TRBJ1-1, with TRBD1 as a possible D gene (6 bases). The V gene's germline CDR1 is MGHRA and CDR2 YSYEKL. This CDR3 has 18 amino acids. With 1 base removed from V and 5 bases from J, the gap between germline ends came to 23 bases. CDR3 sequence reads: CASSQANPYRDDGTEAFF. CDR3 in DNA: TGCGCCAGCAGCCAAGCCAACCCTTACAGGGATGATGGGACTGAAGCTTTCTTT.

The genes are TRBV5-1 and TRBJ2-1; 9 nucleotides match TRBD1. This CDR3 is 15 amino acids long. Germline CDR1 reads SGHRS; CDR2 reads YFSETQ. V shed 3 bases and J 1 base; nucleotides not matched to a gene: 2. The CDR3 loop reads CASSSQGASYNEQFF. The CDR3 nucleotides are TGCGCCAGCAGCTCACAGGGGGCGTCCTACAATGAGCAGTTCTTC.

V usage is TRBV6-1 and J usage is TRBJ2-1; the D gene is possibly TRBD2 (7 bases). The CDR3 is 16 amino acids. Trimming stripped 2 bases from V and 1 base from J, with 12 bases between. CDR1 is MNHNS, CDR2 SASEGT, per germline. DNA for the CDR3: TGTGCCAGCAGTGAATTAGGGGGGGAATCCTACAATGAGCAGTTCTTC. This gives the protein CASSELGGESYNEQFF.